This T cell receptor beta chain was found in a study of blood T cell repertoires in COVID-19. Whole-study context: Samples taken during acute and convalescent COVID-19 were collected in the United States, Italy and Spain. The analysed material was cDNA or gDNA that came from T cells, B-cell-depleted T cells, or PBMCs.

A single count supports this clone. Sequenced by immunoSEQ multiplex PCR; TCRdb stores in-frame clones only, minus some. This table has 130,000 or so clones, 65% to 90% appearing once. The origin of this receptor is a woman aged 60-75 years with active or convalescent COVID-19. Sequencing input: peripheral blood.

The CDR3: CASSLHRAPSTDTQYF. In nucleotides, the CDR3 is TGCGCCAGCAGCCTCCACAGAGCCCCTAGCACAGATACGCAGTATTTT. The J gene is TRBJ2-3, the V gene TRBV4-1; D gene uncertain. From germline, CDR1 is MGHRA and CDR2 YSYEKL. Trimming cost V 4 bases and J 0 bases, with 14 bases left between them. The CDR3 totals 16 residues.